This T cell receptor beta chain is from a study of blood T cell repertoires in COVID-19. Study-wide background: Acute and convalescent COVID-19 samples came from the United States, Italy and Spain. T cells, B-cell-depleted T cells, or PBMCs supplied cDNA or gDNA.

Per the study methods: By means of reference gene primer amplification, nucleated cell counts were estimated. The method was immunoSEQ multiplex PCR; TCRdb's version includes in-frame clones alone and lacks a portion of them. V and J calls and clone size are as listed in that table; D and trimming were resolved from the DNA. Among nearly 200,000 clones, 85% to 90% were seen once, and the ten largest hold roughly 0.78%. The length of the CDR3 is 13 residues. The V gene's germline CDR1 is MNHEY and CDR2 SVGAGI. The V segment lost 6 bases and the J segment 3 bases; nucleotides outside the gene matches: 2.

The TCR sequence derives from a woman aged 65 to 85 with acute or convalescent COVID-19. The sequenced sample was peripheral blood. V gene TRBV6-5 combines with J gene TRBJ1-5; 7 nucleotides line up with TRBD1. The CDR3 loop reads CASRGQFNQPQHF. The CDR3 region has the DNA TGTGCCAGCAGGGGACAGTTCAATCAGCCCCAGCATTTT.